The rows below give T cell receptor beta chains drawn from one sample of a study of cytomegalovirus exposure and HLA in healthy donors. The repertoire was sequenced with immunoSEQ multiplex PCR; TCRdb's copy has only in-frame clones and lacks some. The sample has 40,000 or so clones; 90% are singletons. Sequenced sample: PBMCs. These TCRs come from a woman aged 18-29 years in good health and CMV-seronegative. Each CDR3 is given with its conserved first and last residue. The D gene is left open where the match is weak. Some rows mark clone size as missing; the rest say once, few, many or name a class of expanded clone.

>TRBJ2-5|TRBD1|.|TRBV5-6
CASSWGTGGEGTQYF
TGTGCCAGCAGCTGGGGGACAGGGGGCGAGGGGACCCAGTACTTC
>TRBJ2-6|TRBD1|.|TRBV5-1
CASSSWNPRQGADGANVLTF
TGCGCCAGCAGCTCTTGGAATCCCCGACAGGGGGCGGATGGGGCCAACGTCCTGACTTTC
>TRBJ2-7|TRBD2|.|TRBV27
CASSLAVAGGFYEQYF
TGTGCCAGCAGTCTCGCGGTTGCGGGAGGTTTCTACGAGCAGTACTTC
>TRBJ1-5|TRBD1|.|TRBV10-3
CAISTDRVGQPQHF
TGTGCCATCAGCACGGACAGGGTGGGTCAGCCCCAGCATTTT
>TRBJ2-3|.|.|TRBV11-3
CASSPRRGPTDTQYF
TGTGCCAGCAGCCCCCGCAGGGGACCCACAGATACGCAGTATTTT
>TRBJ2-3|TRBD1|.|TRBV27
CASSWDSLARTDTQYF
TGTGCCAGCAGTTGGGACAGTTTAGCCCGCACAGATACGCAGTATTTT
>TRBJ2-1|TRBD2|.|TRBV2
CASRKTTGLAGGQKQFF
TGTGCCAGCAGGAAGACTACTGGACTAGCGGGAGGCCAAAAGCAGTTCTTC
>TRBJ2-3|TRBD2|.|TRBV28
CASRPTGGRAVSDTQYF
TGTGCCAGCAGGCCAACGGGCGGGAGGGCCGTTTCAGATACGCAGTATTTT
>TRBJ2-7|TRBD2|.|TRBV7-2
CASSSLAGGPYEQYF
TGTGCCAGCAGCTCCTTAGCGGGAGGGCCCTACGAGCAGTACTTC
>TRBJ1-2|.|few|TRBV25-1
CSKKETAYEGDYGYTF
TGTTCCAAGAAGGAGACGGCATACGAGGGAGACTATGGCTACACCTTC
>TRBJ1-2|.|.|TRBV7-3
CASSLLQGLDYGYTF
TGTGCCAGCAGCTTACTCCAGGGTTTGGACTATGGCTACACCTTC
>TRBJ1-2|.|.|TRBV5-1
CASNTGSANYGYTF
TGCGCCAGTAATACAGGGTCAGCTAACTATGGCTACACCTTC
>TRBJ1-5|.|.|TRBV30
CAWSVANRGNQPQHF
TGTGCCTGGAGTGTTGCGAACAGGGGCAATCAGCCCCAGCATTTT
>TRBJ2-7|TRBD1|.|TRBV29-1
CSGGTGWSEQYF
TGCAGCGGAGGGACAGGGTGGAGCGAGCAGTACTTC
>TRBJ2-1|TRBD2|.|TRBV28
CASTLSLAGAKNEQFF
TGTGCCAGCACCCTATCCCTAGCGGGAGCCAAGAATGAGCAGTTCTTC
>TRBJ2-5|.|.|TRBV18
CASSPPVGETQYF
TGTGCCAGCTCACCACCGGTCGGGGAAACCCAGTACTTC
>TRBJ2-1|TRBD1|.|TRBV5-4
CASSLAGTGNNEQFF
TGTGCCAGCAGCTTGGCTGGGACAGGGAACAATGAGCAGTTCTTC
>TRBJ2-2|TRBD1|.|TRBV6-1
CASRGQGASTGELFF
TGTGCCAGCAGAGGACAGGGGGCGAGCACCGGGGAGCTGTTTTTT
>TRBJ2-2|.|few|TRBV6-1
CGGGRVAGDTGELFF
TGTGGAGGGGGACGCGTGGCGGGAGACACCGGGGAGCTGTTTTTT
>TRBJ2-2|TRBD1|.|TRBV27
CASPSPSQDRTGELFF
TGTGCCAGCCCCTCCCCCTCCCAGGACAGGACCGGGGAGCTGTTTTTT
>TRBJ1-2|TRBD1|.|TRBV19
CASSPPGQGITGYTF
TGTGCCAGTAGTCCCCCGGGACAGGGAATCACAGGCTACACCTTC
>TRBJ2-5|.|.|TRBV5-8
CASSLVGETQYF
TGTGCCAGCAGCTTGGTCGGGGAGACCCAGTACTTC
>TRBJ2-5|TRBD2|once|TRBV5-1
CASSFVGRGTSVEETQYF
TGCGCCAGCAGCTTTGTGGGGCGCGGGACTAGCGTTGAAGAGACCCAGTACTTC
>TRBJ1-5|.|once|TRBV2
CASNSNSNQPQHF
TGTGCCAGCAATTCAAATAGCAATCAGCCCCAGCATTTT
>TRBJ1-1|.|.|TRBV11-1
CASRPTASNTEAFF
TGTGCCAGCAGACCGACAGCGTCGAACACTGAAGCTTTCTTT
>TRBJ1-6|.|.|TRBV19
CASSVRQVRNSPLHF
TGTGCCAGTAGTGTGAGACAGGTCCGGAATTCACCCCTCCACTTT
>TRBJ2-6|.|.|TRBV27
CASSFSLPPHVLTF
TGTGCCAGCAGTTTCTCCCTACCCCCCCACGTCCTGACTTTC
>TRBJ2-2|.|once|TRBV7-3
CASSANPGYTNTGELFF
TGTGCCAGCAGCGCAAATCCGGGGTACACGAACACCGGGGAGCTGTTTTTT
>TRBJ2-3|.|.|TRBV28
CASSLSRFADTQYF
TGTGCCAGCAGTTTATCCAGATTCGCAGATACGCAGTATTTT
>TRBJ2-7|.|.|TRBV7-9
CASSRSYEQYF
TGTGCCAGCAGTCGCTCCTACGAGCAGTACTTC
>TRBJ2-5|TRBD2|.|TRBV4-2
CASSQDSRTSAEGETQYF
TGTGCCAGCAGCCAAGATTCTAGGACTAGCGCTGAAGGGGAGACCCAGTACTTC
>TRBJ2-7|TRBD1|.|TRBV4-1
CASSATGDYEQYF
TGCGCCAGCAGCGCCACAGGGGATTACGAGCAGTACTTC
>TRBJ2-3|.|few|TRBV7-3
CASSLGLQSSTDTQYF
TGTGCCAGCAGCCTCGGACTACAATCTAGCACAGATACGCAGTATTTT
>TRBJ2-5|.|.|TRBV9
CASSVDGAGETQYF
TGTGCCAGCAGCGTAGACGGCGCCGGGGAGACCCAGTACTTC
>TRBJ1-5|TRBD1|.|TRBV7-9
CSSSLTGGSGNQPQHF
TGTTCCAGCAGTCTAACAGGGGGCTCGGGCAATCAGCCCCAGCATTTT
>TRBJ2-1|TRBD2|.|TRBV7-7
CACATSVYNEQFF
TGTGCTTGCGCGACTAGCGTTTACAATGAGCAGTTCTTC
>TRBJ2-7|.|.|TRBV11-3
CASSERRGDRRPYEQYF
TGTGCCAGCAGCGAACGACGGGGGGACAGGCGACCCTACGAGCAGTACTTC
>TRBJ1-1|TRBD1|.|TRBV7-8
CASSLERGRTEAFF
TGTGCCAGCAGCTTAGAAAGGGGGCGGACTGAAGCTTTCTTT
>TRBJ2-7|TRBD1|.|TRBV19
CASRPRDRGSHEQYF
TGTGCCAGTAGGCCCCGGGACAGGGGGAGCCACGAGCAGTACTTC
>TRBJ1-5|.|.|TRBV7-8
CASSRRDRKSNQPQHF
TGTGCCAGCAGCAGGAGAGACAGGAAGAGCAATCAGCCCCAGCATTTT
>TRBJ1-2|.|once|TRBV14
CASSREQGLGYTF
TGTGCCAGCAGCCGGGAACAGGGCTTGGGCTACACCTTC
>TRBJ1-1|.|.|TRBV7-9
CASSPPRGNTEAFF
TGTGCCAGCAGCCCGCCTCGGGGAAACACTGAAGCTTTCTTT
>TRBJ1-1|TRBD1|.|TRBV6-5
CASIEAGTGFTFF
TGTGCCAGCATCGAGGCCGGGACAGGGTTTACTTTCTTT
>TRBJ2-7|.|.|TRBV7-2
CASSSFRGFSYEQYF
TGTGCCAGCAGCTCTTTCAGGGGTTTCTCCTACGAGCAGTACTTC
>TRBJ1-5|.|.|TRBV28
CASRPIIVGNQPQHF
TGTGCCAGCAGGCCTATTATCGTAGGCAATCAGCCCCAGCATTTT
>TRBJ2-4|.|.|TRBV7-2
CASSLAMVRGIQYF
TGTGCCAGCAGCTTAGCCATGGTTAGGGGGATTCAGTACTTC
>TRBJ2-1|TRBD2|.|TRBV4-2
CASSQEGGGRPSNEQFF
TGTGCCAGCAGCCAAGAAGGAGGCGGGAGGCCAAGCAATGAGCAGTTCTTC
>TRBJ2-3|.|.|TRBV10-2
CASSIADTDTQYF
TGCGCCAGCAGTATAGCGGACACAGATACGCAGTATTTT
>TRBJ1-1|.|once|TRBV2
CASRVTLMNTEAFF
TGTGCCAGCAGGGTTACTCTGATGAACACTGAAGCTTTCTTT
>TRBJ1-1|.|.|TRBV29-1
CSSVPQRPNTEAFF
TGCAGCAGCGTCCCCCAGAGACCGAACACTGAAGCTTTCTTT
>TRBJ2-2|TRBD1|.|TRBV9
CASSLPETGSTGELFF
TGTGCCAGCAGCCTTCCAGAGACAGGGAGCACCGGGGAGCTGTTTTTT